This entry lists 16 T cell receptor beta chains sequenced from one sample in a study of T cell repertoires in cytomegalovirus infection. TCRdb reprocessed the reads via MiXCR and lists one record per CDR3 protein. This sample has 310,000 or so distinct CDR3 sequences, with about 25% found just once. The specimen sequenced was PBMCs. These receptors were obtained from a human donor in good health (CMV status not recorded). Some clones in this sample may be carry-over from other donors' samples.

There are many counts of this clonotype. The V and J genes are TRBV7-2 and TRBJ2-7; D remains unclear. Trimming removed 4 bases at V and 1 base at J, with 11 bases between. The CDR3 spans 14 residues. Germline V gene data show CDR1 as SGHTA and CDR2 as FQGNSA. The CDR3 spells CASSSLTGSYEQYF. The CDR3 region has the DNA TGTGCCAGCAGCTCCCTGACTGGATCCTACGAGCAGTACTTC. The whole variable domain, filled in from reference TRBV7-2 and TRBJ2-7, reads GAGVSQSPSNKVTEKGKDVELRCDPISGHTALYWYRQSLGQGLEFLIYFQGNSAPDKSGLPSDRFSAERTGGSVSTLTIQRTQQEDSAVYLCASSSLTGSYEQYFGPGTRLTVT.

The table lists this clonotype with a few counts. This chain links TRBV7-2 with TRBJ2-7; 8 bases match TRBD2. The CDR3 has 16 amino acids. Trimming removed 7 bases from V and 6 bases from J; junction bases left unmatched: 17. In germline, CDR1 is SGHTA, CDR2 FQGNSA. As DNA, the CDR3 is TGTGCCAGCACACCTTTGATAGGGACTAGTGTCACCGAGCAGTACTTC. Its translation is CASTPLIGTSVTEQYF.

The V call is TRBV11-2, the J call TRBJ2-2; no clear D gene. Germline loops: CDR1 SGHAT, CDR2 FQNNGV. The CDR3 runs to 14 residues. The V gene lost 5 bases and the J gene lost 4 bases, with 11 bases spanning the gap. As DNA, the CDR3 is TGTGCCAGCAGCCCCCGGACGGGCACCGGGGAGCTGTTTTTT. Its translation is CASSPRTGTGELFF.

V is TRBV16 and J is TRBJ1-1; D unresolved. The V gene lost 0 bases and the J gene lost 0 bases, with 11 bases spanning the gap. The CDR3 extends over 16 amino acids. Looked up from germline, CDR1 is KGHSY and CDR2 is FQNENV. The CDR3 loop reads CASSQSMEQLNTEAFF. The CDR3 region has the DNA TGTGCCAGCAGCCAATCGATGGAGCAGTTGAACACTGAAGCTTTCTTT. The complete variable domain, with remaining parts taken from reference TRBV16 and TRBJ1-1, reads GEEVAQTPKHLVRGEGQKAKLYCAPIKGHSYVFWYQQVLKNEFKFLISFQNENVFDETGMPKERFSAKCLPNSPCSLEIQATKLEDSAVYFCASSQSMEQLNTEAFFGQGTRLTVV.

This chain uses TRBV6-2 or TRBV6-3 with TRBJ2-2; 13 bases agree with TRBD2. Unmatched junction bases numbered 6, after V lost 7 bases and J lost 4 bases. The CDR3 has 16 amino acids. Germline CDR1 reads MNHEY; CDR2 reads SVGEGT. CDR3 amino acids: CASIPTSGRPTGELFF. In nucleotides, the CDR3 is TGTGCCAGCATCCCGACTAGCGGGAGGCCCACCGGGGAGCTGTTTTTT.

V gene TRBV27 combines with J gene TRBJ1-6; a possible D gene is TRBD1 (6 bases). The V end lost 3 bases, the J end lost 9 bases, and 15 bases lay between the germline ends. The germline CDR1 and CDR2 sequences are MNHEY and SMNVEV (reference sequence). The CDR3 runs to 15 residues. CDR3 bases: TGTGCCAGCAGTTTGAGTGGGACAAGCCTTTCACCCCTCCACTTT. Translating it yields CASSLSGTSLSPLHF.

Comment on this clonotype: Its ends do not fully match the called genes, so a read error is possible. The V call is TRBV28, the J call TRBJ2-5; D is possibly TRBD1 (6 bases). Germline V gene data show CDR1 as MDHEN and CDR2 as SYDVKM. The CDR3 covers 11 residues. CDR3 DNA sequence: TGTGCCAGCAGTGCCGGACAGCGTGCGGATTTC. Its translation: CASSAGQRADF.

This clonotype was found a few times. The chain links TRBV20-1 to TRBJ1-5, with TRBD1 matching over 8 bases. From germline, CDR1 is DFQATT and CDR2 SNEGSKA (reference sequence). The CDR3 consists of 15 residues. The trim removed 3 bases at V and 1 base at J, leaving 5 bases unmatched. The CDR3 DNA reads TGCAGTGCTAGCAGTGGACAGGGAAGCAATCAGCCCCAGCATTTT. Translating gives CSASSGQGSNQPQHF.

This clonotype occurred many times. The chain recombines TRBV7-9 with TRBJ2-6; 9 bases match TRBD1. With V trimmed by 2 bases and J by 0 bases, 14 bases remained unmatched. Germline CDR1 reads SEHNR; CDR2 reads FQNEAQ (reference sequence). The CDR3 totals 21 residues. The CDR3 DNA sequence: TGTGCCAGCAGCTTAAGAAAAGGGACAGGGATAAACAACTCTGGGGCCAACGTCCTGACTTTC. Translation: CASSLRKGTGINNSGANVLTF.

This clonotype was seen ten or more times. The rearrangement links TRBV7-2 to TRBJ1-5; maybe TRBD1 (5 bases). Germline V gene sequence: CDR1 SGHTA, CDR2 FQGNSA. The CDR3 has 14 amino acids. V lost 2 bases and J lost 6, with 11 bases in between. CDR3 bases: TGTGCCAGCAGCTTACTCACCGGGGGTCAGCCCCAGCATTTT. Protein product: CASSLLTGGQPQHF.

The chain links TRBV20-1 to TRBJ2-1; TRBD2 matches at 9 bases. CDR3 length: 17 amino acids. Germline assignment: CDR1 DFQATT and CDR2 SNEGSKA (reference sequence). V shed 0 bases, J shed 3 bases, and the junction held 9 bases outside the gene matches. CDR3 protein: CSARDRPSGVNYNEQFF. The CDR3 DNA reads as TGCAGTGCTAGAGATCGTCCTAGCGGGGTCAACTACAATGAGCAGTTCTTC.

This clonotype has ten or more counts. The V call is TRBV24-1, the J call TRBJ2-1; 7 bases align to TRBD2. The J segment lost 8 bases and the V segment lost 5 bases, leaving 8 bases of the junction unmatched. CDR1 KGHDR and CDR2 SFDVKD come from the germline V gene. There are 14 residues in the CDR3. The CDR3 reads CATSAREHRDEQFF. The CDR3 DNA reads TGTGCCACCAGTGCGCGGGAGCACCGGGATGAGCAGTTCTTC.

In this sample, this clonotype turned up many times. CDR3 bases: TGTGCCAGCAGCTTAGGACAGGGGGCCCACACCGGGGAGCTGTTTTTT. Residues: CASSLGQGAHTGELFF. J is TRBJ2-2 and V is TRBV7-2; 10 bases line up with TRBD1. Germline values: CDR1 SGHTA, CDR2 FQGNSA. Trimming cost V 1 base and J 3 bases; bases outside gene matches: 2. This CDR3 is built from 16 residues.

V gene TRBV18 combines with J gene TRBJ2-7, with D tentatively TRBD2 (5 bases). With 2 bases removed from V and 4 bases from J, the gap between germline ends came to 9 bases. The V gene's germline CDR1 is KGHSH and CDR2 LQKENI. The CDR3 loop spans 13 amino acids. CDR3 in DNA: TGTGCCAGCTCACCATCCGAGGGTTACGAGCAGTACGTC. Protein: CASSPSEGYEQYV.

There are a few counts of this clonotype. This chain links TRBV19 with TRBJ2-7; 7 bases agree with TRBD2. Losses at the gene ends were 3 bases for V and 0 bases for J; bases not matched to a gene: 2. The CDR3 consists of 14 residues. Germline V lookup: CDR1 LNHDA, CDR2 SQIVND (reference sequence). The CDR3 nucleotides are TGTGCCAGTAGTATGGGCGGGAGCTCCTACGAGCAGTACTTC. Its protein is CASSMGGSSYEQYF.

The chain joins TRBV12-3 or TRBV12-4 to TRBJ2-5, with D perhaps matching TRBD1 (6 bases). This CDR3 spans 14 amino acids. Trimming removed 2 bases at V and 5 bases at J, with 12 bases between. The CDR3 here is CASSLRGSPETQYF. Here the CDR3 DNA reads TGTGCCAGCAGTTTAAGGGGGAGTCCGGAGACCCAGTACTTC.